These 11 T cell receptor beta chains were all obtained from the same sample, sequenced in a study of blood T cells in healthy people across ages. A second about 7 to 12 cycle PCR used barcoded and J-beta primers. TCRdb re-called the 5' RACE reads with MiXCR, one entry per CDR3 protein. The profile shows nearly 1 million distinct CDR3 sequences, roughly half of them singletons. The specimen sequenced was blood. These receptors were taken from a woman aged 55-69 years in good health.

The chain employs TRBV5-1 and TRBJ2-1; no definite D call. The CDR3 runs 14 residues. The germline V gene encodes CDR1 SGHRS and CDR2 YFSETQ. Trimming removed 6 bases from V and 4 bases from J, with 14 bases in between. The CDR3 DNA sequence: TGCGCCAGCAACAGTGGACCGGCATACAATGAGCAGTTCTTC. Residues: CASNSGPAYNEQFF.

The chain is built from TRBV6-5 and TRBJ2-1; TRBD2 aligns across 8 bases. The germline gives CDR1 MNHEY, CDR2 SVGAGI. Germline trimming cut 0 bases from V and 5 bases from J; bases unmatched to any gene: 3. CDR3 length: 15 residues. CDR3 nucleotide sequence: TGTGCCAGCAGTTACTCTGAAGCGGGAGACAATGAGCAGTTCTTC. Its translation is CASSYSEAGDNEQFF.

Details on this clonotype: The CDR3 carries no conserved terminal phenylalanine or tryptophan, so it likely arises from a read error. The limits of the CDR3 on the DNA are not certain, so only TCRdb's listed CDR3 is given. V gene TRBV7-2 combines with J gene TRBJ1-2; the DNA was not compared with TRBD1, the D call given in the table. The CDR3 has 12 residues if both end residues are counted. CDR1 SGHTA and CDR2 FQGNSA come from the germline V gene. This CDR3 is CASSSSGFGDTV.

The chain has TRBV18 and TRBJ2-3; D is uncertain. The CDR3 is 15 amino acids. V was pared by 2 bases and J by 2 bases, with 11 bases between. Germline V gene data show CDR1 as KGHSH and CDR2 as LQKENI. The CDR3 DNA reads TGTGCCAGCTCACCATACTGGCGGAACACAGATACGCAGTATTTT. The encoded protein is CASSPYWRNTDTQYF.

The chain has TRBV4-3 and TRBJ2-1; D is possibly TRBD2 (6 bases). The germline V gene has CDR1 LGHNA and CDR2 YSLEER. V was clipped by 1 base and J by 1 base, with 14 bases between them. CDR3 length: 17 amino acids. CDR3 DNA: TGCGCCAGCAGCCAAGTTGCCGCGGGGCGATCCTACAATGAGCAGTTCTTC. Protein product: CASSQVAAGRSYNEQFF.

The chain joins TRBV20-1 to TRBJ2-5; 10 bases are a match to TRBD2. The V and J ends lost 7 bases and 5 bases, in that order; junction bases with no gene match: 10. The CDR3 runs to 14 residues. Per the germline V gene, CDR1 is DFQATT and CDR2 is SNEGSKA (reference sequence). This CDR3 is CSVVPSGSWETQYF. As DNA, the CDR3 is TGCAGTGTGGTCCCTAGCGGGAGTTGGGAGACCCAGTACTTC.

This clonotype was counted a few times. The CDR3 DNA reads as TGTGCCAGCAGCCAAGGGCTAGCGGGACAAAAGTTCTTC. It is translated as CASSQGLAGQKFF. The chain employs TRBV6-2 or TRBV6-3 and TRBJ2-1; 9 bases agree with TRBD2. Germline V gene lookup returns CDR1 MNHEY and CDR2 SVGEGT. CDR3 size: 13 residues. J was trimmed by 14 bases and V by 6 bases; bases with no gene match: 11.

The chain joins TRBV7-9 to TRBJ1-6; 8 bases are a match to TRBD1. V lost 5 bases, J lost 7 bases, and 13 bases stayed unmatched. The CDR3 is made up of 17 amino acids. Germline loops: CDR1 SEHNR, CDR2 FQNEAQ (reference sequence). The CDR3 DNA reads as TGTGCCAGCAGCCCCTTTTTCACCGGGACAGGAAATTCACCCCTCCACTTT. Its translation: CASSPFFTGTGNSPLHF.

With regard to this clonotype: One end of the junction varies from germline; a read error may be responsible. This chain joins TRBV12-3 or TRBV12-4 and TRBJ1-1; no reliable D call. The CDR3 is made up of 18 amino acids. The CDR3, as DNA: TGTGCCCGCAGTTTTGGAGGGTGGGAACAGCCTTGGAACACTGAAGCTTTCTTT. It is translated as CARSFGGWEQPWNTEAFF.

V gene TRBV4-1 combines with J gene TRBJ2-1; D is uncertain. CDR1 is MGHRA and CDR2 is YSYEKL in the germline V gene. Trimming stripped 0 bases from V and 9 bases from J, with 15 bases between. There are 15 residues in the CDR3. CDR3 in amino acids: CASSQDWALGSEQFF. CDR3 coding DNA: TGCGCCAGCAGCCAAGATTGGGCCCTCGGCAGTGAGCAGTTCTTC.

The rearrangement links TRBV20-1 to TRBJ2-7; TRBD2 is a possible D gene (6 bases). V was cut by 5 bases and J by 2 bases, with 22 bases left in between. Germline loops: CDR1 DFQATT, CDR2 SNEGSKA (reference sequence). The length of the CDR3 is 16 residues. The CDR3 sequence: CSARDRLGTRPYEQYF. CDR3 DNA sequence: TGCAGTGCTCGGGACCGCTTAGGGACTCGCCCCTACGAGCAGTACTTC.